This T cell receptor (beta chain) was sequenced for a study of blood T cell repertoires in COVID-19. The CDR3 loop spans 15 amino acids. With 4 bases clipped from V and 6 bases from J, the junction kept 11 bases outside the gene matches. CDR1 and CDR2 from the germline V gene are SGHTS and YDEGEE. Clones were sequenced by immunoSEQ multiplex PCR, and TCRdb holds only the in-frame ones, with some missing. The data hold under 200,000 clones, with under 90% observed a single time. This receptor was obtained from a woman older than 75 with acute or convalescent COVID-19. Material: peripheral blood. The chain has TRBV5-8 and TRBJ2-3; TRBD2 aligns across 7 bases. The CDR3 bases are TGTGCCAGCAGCCCAAGGGACTACTCCAGGGATACGCAGTATTTT. Protein: CASSPRDYSRDTQYF.